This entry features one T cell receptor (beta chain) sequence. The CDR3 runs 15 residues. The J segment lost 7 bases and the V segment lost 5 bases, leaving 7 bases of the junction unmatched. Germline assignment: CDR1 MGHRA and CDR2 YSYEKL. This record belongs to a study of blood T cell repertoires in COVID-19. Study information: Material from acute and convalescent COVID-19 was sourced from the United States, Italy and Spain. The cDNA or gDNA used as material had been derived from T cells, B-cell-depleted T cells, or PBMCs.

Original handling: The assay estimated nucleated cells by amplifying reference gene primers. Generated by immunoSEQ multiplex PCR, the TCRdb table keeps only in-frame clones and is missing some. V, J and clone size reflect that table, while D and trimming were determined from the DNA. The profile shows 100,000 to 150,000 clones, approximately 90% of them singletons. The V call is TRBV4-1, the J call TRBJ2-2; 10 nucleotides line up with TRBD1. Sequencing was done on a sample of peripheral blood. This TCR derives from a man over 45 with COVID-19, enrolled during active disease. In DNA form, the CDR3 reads TGCGCCAGCAGCACACGACAGGGGGCTGGCGGGGAGCTGTTTTTT. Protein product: CASSTRQGAGGELFF.